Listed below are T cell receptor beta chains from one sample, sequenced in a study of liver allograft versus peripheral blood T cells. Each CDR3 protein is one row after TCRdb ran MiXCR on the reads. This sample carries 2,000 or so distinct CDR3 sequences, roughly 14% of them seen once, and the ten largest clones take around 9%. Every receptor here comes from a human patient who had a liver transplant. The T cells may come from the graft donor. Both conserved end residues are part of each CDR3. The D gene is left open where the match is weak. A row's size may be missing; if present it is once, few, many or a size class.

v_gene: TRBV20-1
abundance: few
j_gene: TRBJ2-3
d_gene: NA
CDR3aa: CSARDWQGQGDTQYF
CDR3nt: TGCAGTGCTAGAGATTGGCAGGGGCAAGGGGATACGCAGTATTTT

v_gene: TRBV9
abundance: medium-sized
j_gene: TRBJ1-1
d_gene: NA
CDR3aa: CASTLEGGAWTEAFF
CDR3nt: TGTGCCAGCACCCTTGAGGGGGGGGCTTGGACTGAAGCTTTCTTT

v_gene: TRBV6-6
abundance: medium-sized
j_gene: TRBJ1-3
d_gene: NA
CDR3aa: CASSFRTAGNTIYF
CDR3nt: TGTGCCAGCAGTTTCCGGACGGCTGGAAACACCATATATTTT

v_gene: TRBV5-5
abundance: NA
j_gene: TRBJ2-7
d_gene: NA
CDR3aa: CASSLSSGENEQYF
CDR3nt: TGTGCCAGCAGCTTGTCGTCAGGGGAAAACGAGCAGTACTTC

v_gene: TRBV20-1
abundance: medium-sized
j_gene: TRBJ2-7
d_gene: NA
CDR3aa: CSASRTGGIDEQYF
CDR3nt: TGCAGTGCTAGCCGGACTGGGGGTATTGACGAGCAGTACTTC

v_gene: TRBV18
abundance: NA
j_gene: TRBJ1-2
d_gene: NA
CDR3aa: CVSSPPPGVKGYGYTF
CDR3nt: TGTGTCAGCTCACCACCACCCGGGGTAAAGGGCTATGGCTACACCTTC

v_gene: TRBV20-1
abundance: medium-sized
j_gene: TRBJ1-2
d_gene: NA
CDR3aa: CSATPEPGPNPAGYTF
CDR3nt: TGCAGTGCTACGCCTGAGCCGGGACCTAATCCGGCGGGCTACACCTTC

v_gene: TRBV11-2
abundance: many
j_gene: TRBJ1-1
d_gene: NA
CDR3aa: CASSLRRGEAFF
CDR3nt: TGTGCCAGCAGCTTAAGGCGGGGTGAAGCTTTCTTT

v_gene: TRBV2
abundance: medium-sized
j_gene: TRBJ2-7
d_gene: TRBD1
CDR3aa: CASNRDSYEQYF
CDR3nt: TGTGCCAGCAACCGGGACAGCTACGAGCAGTACTTC

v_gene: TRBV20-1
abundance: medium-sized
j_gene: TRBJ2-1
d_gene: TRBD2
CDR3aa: CSARTSGGTIEQFF
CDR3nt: TGCAGTGCTAGGACTAGCGGGGGGACCATTGAGCAGTTCTTC

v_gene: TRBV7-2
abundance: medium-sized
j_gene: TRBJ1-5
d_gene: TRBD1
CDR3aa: CASSAGGGQPQHF
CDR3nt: TGTGCCAGCAGCGCAGGGGGCGGGCAGCCCCAGCATTTT

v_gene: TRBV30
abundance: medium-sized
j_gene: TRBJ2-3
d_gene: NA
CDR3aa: CAWSVKAADTQYF
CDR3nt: TGTGCCTGGAGTGTAAAAGCGGCAGATACGCAGTATTTT

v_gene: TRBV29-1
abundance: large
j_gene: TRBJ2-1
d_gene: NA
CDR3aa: CSARGGGRSYNEQFF
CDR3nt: TGCAGCGCCAGGGGTGGGGGCCGCTCCTACAATGAGCAGTTCTTC

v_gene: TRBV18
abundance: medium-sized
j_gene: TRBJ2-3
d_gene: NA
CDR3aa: CASSPGTGTDTQYF
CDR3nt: TGTGCCAGCTCACCGGGGACTGGCACAGATACGCAGTATTTT

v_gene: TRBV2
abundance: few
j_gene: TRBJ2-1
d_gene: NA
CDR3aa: CASHRELNEQFF
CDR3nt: TGTGCCAGCCACCGGGAGCTCAATGAGCAGTTCTTC

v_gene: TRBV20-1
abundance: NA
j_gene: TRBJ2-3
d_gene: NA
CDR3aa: CSARGLGDTQYF
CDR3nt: TGCAGTGCTAGAGGCCTTGGGGATACGCAGTATTTT

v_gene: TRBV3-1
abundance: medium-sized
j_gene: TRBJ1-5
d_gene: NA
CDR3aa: CASSQGQGSNQPQHF
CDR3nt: TGTGCCAGCAGCCAGGGTCAGGGCAGCAATCAGCCCCAGCATTTT

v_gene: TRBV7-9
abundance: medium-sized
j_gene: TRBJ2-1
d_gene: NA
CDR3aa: CASSLGWANEQFF
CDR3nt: TGTGCCAGCAGCTTAGGTTGGGCAAATGAGCAGTTCTTC

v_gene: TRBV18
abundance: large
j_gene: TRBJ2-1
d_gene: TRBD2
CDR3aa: CASSPRGGLAVWGEQFF
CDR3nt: TGTGCCAGCTCACCACGTGGGGGACTAGCGGTGTGGGGTGAGCAGTTCTTC

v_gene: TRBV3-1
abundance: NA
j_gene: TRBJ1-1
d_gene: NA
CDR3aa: CASSISGANTEAFF
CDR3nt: TGTGCCAGCAGCATTTCTGGAGCAAACACTGAAGCTTTCTTT

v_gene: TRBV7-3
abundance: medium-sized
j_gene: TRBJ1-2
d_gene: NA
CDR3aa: CASSPQGAGGYTF
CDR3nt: TGTGCCAGCAGCCCACAGGGCGCAGGGGGCTACACCTTC

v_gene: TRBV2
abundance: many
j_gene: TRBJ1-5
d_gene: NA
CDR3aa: CASSGGSGSQPQHF
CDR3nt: TGTGCCAGCAGTGGGGGGTCAGGGAGTCAGCCCCAGCATTTT

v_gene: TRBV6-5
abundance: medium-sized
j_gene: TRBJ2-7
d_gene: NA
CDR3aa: CASRDVASYEQYF
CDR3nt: TGTGCCAGCAGGGACGTAGCCTCCTACGAGCAGTACTTC

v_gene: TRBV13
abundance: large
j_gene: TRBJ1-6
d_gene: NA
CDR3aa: CASSRRDVGSPLHF
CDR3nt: TGTGCCAGCAGCCGCCGAGATGTTGGTTCACCCCTCCACTTT

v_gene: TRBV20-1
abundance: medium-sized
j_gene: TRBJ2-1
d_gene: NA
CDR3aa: CSASSGNEQFF
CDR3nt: TGCAGTGCTAGTTCGGGAAATGAGCAGTTCTTC

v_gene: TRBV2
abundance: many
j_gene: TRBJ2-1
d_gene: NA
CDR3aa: CASSDRSVTYNEQFF
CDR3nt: TGTGCCAGCAGTGATAGGTCAGTGACCTACAATGAGCAGTTCTTC

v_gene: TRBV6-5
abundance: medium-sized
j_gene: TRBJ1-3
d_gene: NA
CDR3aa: CASSPGHPGAIYF
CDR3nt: TGTGCCAGCAGCCCGGGACACCCCGGGGCCATATATTTT

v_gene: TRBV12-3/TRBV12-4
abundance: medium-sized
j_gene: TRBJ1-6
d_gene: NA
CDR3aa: CASSMSRSPLHF
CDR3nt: TGTGCCAGCAGTATGAGTAGATCACCCCTCCACTTT

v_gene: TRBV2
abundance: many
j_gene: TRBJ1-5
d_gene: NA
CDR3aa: CASSVGGGLQPQHF
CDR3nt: TGTGCCAGCAGTGTAGGGGGGGGCCTACAGCCCCAGCATTTT